This T cell receptor (beta chain) was sequenced during a study of blood T cell repertoires in COVID-19. Study-level information: Spain, Italy and the United States supplied samples that represented acute and convalescent COVID-19. In each case, the material was cDNA or gDNA derived from T cells, B-cell-depleted T cells, or PBMCs.

Original processing notes: Amplification of reference gene primers was used by the study to estimate nucleated cell counts. Measured with immunoSEQ multiplex PCR; TCRdb has only the in-frame clones, and not every one. That table is the source of V, J and clone size, and D and trimming were worked out from the DNA. The profile covers roughly 460,000 clones, with over 85% appearing a single time and 0.7% to 1% taken by the ten largest. The CDR3 spans 19 residues. Germline V gene lookup returns CDR1 LNHDA and CDR2 SQIVND (reference sequence). V lost 5 bases and J lost 1; bases outside the gene matches: 8.

Sequencing was carried out using peripheral blood. The receptor's source is a man aged 18 to 29 with COVID-19, enrolled during active disease. This chain links TRBV19 with TRBJ2-1; 16 bases fit TRBD2. DNA of the CDR3: TGTGCCAGTAGTCCAGGGACTAGCGGGAGGGGTGGATCCTACAATGAGCAGTTCTTC. Protein sequence: CASSPGTSGRGGSYNEQFF.